These 27 T cell receptor beta chains originate from one sample sequenced in a study of blood T cell repertoires in COVID-19. Sequenced by immunoSEQ multiplex PCR; TCRdb stores in-frame clones only, minus some. Here the sample spans 190,000 or so clones, about four fifths being singletons. Sequences were obtained from PBMCs or T cells enriched from blood (not recorded which). These receptors all stem from a man aged 35-49 years who had recovered from COVID-19.

This clone was observed a handful of times. This rearrangement joins TRBV2 to TRBJ1-2; 10 bases are a match to TRBD1. Per the germline V gene, CDR1 is SNHLY and CDR2 is FYNNEI. The CDR3 loop spans 13 amino acids. V was clipped by 4 bases and J by 7 bases; unmatched bases: 3. CDR3 sequence reads: CASSGGDRGGYTF. As DNA, the CDR3 is TGTGCCAGCAGTGGGGGGGACAGGGGTGGCTACACCTTC. Variable domain in full (rest from reference TRBV2 and TRBJ1-2): EPEVTQTPSHQVTQMGQEVILRCVPISNHLYFYWYRQILGQKVEFLVSFYNNEISEKSEIFDDQFSVERPDGSNFTLKIRSTKLEDSAMYFCASSGGDRGGYTFGSGTRLTVV.

J is TRBJ2-3 and V is TRBV7-6; 7 bases align to TRBD2. Germline values: CDR1 SGHVS, CDR2 FNYEAQ. The CDR3 runs to 15 residues. V shed 4 bases and J 4 bases; nucleotides not matched to a gene: 8. DNA of the CDR3: TGTGCCAGCAGCTCCCTAGCGGTGAGGGCAGATACGCAGTATTTT. Its translation is CASSSLAVRADTQYF.

The chain links TRBV24-1 to TRBJ1-6, with D unclear. CDR1 KGHDR and CDR2 SFDVKD come from the germline V gene. This CDR3 region has 12 residues. With 4 bases removed from V and 7 bases from J, the gap between germline ends came to 4 bases. CDR3 DNA sequence: TGTGCCACCAGTGAGGCCAATTCACCCCTCCACTTT. Translated: CATSEANSPLHF.

The chain recombines TRBV6-2 or TRBV6-3 with TRBJ2-3; the match to TRBD2 covers 7 bases. Losses at the gene ends were 4 bases for V and 3 bases for J; bases not matched to a gene: 4. The CDR3 has 14 amino acids. Germline V gene data show CDR1 as MNHEY and CDR2 as SVGEGT. The DNA of the CDR3 is TGTGCCAGCAGTTCCGGCGGGAGTACAGATACGCAGTATTTT. This translates into CASSSGGSTDTQYF.

The chain is built from TRBV11-1 and TRBJ1-2, with D unclear. Germline loops: CDR1 SGHAT, CDR2 FQDESV (reference sequence). V was shortened by 5 bases and J by 8 bases, with 15 bases between the two germline ends. The CDR3 contains 13 residues. The CDR3 loop is CASSRSVQEGYTF. CDR3 DNA sequence: TGTGCCAGCAGCCGTAGCGTCCAGGAAGGCTACACCTTC.

V is TRBV6-5 and J is TRBJ2-2; tentatively, D is TRBD2 (6 bases). Germline V gene sequence: CDR1 MNHEY, CDR2 SVGAGI. The V end was cut by 6 bases, the J end by 4 bases, with 12 bases between. The CDR3 extends over 14 amino acids. In nucleotides, the CDR3 is TGTGCCAGCAGCCTCCAGCGGGTCACCGGGGAGCTGTTTTTT. This translates into CASSLQRVTGELFF.

V gene TRBV27 combines with J gene TRBJ2-5; no reliable D call. Between the trimmed V and J ends, which lost 2 bases and 5 bases, there was a span of 6 bases. Germline V lookup: CDR1 MNHEY, CDR2 SMNVEV (reference sequence). The CDR3 consists of 12 residues. CDR3 region: CASSLLGETQYF. The CDR3 DNA sequence: TGTGCCAGCAGTTTACTTGGCGAGACCCAGTACTTC.

The chain couples TRBV4-1 to TRBJ2-7; the match to TRBD1 covers 8 bases. Trimming took 0 bases from V and 2 from J; bases not matched to a gene: 6. The CDR3 has 16 residues. Germline values: CDR1 MGHRA, CDR2 YSYEKL. DNA of the CDR3: TGCGCCAGCAGCCAAGAACGGGTCAGGGGGCCCTACGAGCAGTACTTC. Amino acid sequence: CASSQERVRGPYEQYF.

J is TRBJ1-2 and V is TRBV7-9; perhaps TRBD1 as D (6 bases). CDR1 is SEHNR, CDR2 FQNEAQ, per germline (reference sequence). With 3 bases removed from V and 2 bases from J, the gap between germline ends came to 13 bases. The CDR3 has 15 residues. In DNA form, the CDR3 reads TGTGCCAGCAGCTTCCCAGGGGATTCCAACTATGGCTACACCTTC. Residues: CASSFPGDSNYGYTF.

V and J are TRBV10-3 and TRBJ1-2; TRBD1 agrees at 7 bases. The germline V gene has CDR1 ENHRY and CDR2 SYGVKD. The junction had 7 bases not matched to a gene; V was cut back by 6 bases and J by 3 bases. The CDR3 is 14 residues long. The CDR3 here is CAIRPGTADYGYTF. The CDR3 DNA reads TGTGCCATCAGACCCGGGACAGCGGACTATGGCTACACCTTC.

This chain joins TRBV3-1 (or the pseudogene TRBV3-2) and TRBJ1-6; unclear D gene. This CDR3 contains 13 residues. CDR1 LGHDT and CDR2 YNNKEL come from the germline V gene (reference sequence). V dropped 10 bases and J dropped 7 bases, with 14 bases sitting between them. The CDR3 protein is CATSGGKNSPLHF. CDR3 sequence (DNA): TGTGCCACCTCTGGAGGGAAGAATTCACCCCTCCACTTT.

This chain connects TRBV3-1 (or the pseudogene TRBV3-2) to TRBJ2-7; 10 bases match TRBD2. The CDR3 is 13 residues long. Germline CDR1 and CDR2: LGHDT and YNNKEL (reference sequence). J gave up 6 bases and V 2 bases, and 1 base lay outside the gene matches. CDR3 amino acids: CASSQSSGSEQYV. In nucleotides, the CDR3 is TGTGCCAGCAGCCAATCTAGCGGGAGCGAGCAGTACGTC.

This rearrangement joins TRBV4-3 to TRBJ2-7; TRBD2 matches 12 bases. CDR3 size: 18 residues. The J segment lost 4 bases and the V segment lost 0 bases, leaving 10 bases of the junction unmatched. Germline V lookup: CDR1 LGHNA, CDR2 YSLEER. The CDR3 DNA reads TGCGCCAGCAGCCAAGAAGGGCTAGCGGGAGGGATAAGGTACGAGCAGTACTTC. Its protein is CASSQEGLAGGIRYEQYF.

Turning to this clone: The junction departs from the called germline gene at one end, perhaps through a read error. The V and J genes are TRBV5-1 and TRBJ1-1, with a possible D match to TRBD1 (5 bases). The CDR3 is made up of 16 amino acids. Germline V lookup: CDR1 SGHRS, CDR2 YFSETQ. CDR3 loop: CASSLDESRANAEAFF. The CDR3 bases are TGCGCCAGCAGCTTGGATGAGTCCAGGGCGAACGCTGAAGCTTTCTTT.

The chain has TRBV30 and TRBJ2-3; TRBD2 matches at 7 bases. CDR1 and CDR2 from the germline V gene are GTSNPN and SVGIG (reference sequence). V lost 0 bases and J lost 10; bases outside the gene matches: 10. The CDR3 covers 14 residues. CDR3 coding DNA: TGTGCCTGGAGTGTCGGTGCGGGAGACTCCTCGCAGTATTTT. This encodes CAWSVGAGDSSQYF.

The chain is built from TRBV5-1 and TRBJ1-1, with 7 positions matching TRBD1. V dropped 4 bases and J dropped 6; count of bases not matched to a gene: 9. The germline gives CDR1 SGHRS, CDR2 YFSETQ. CDR3 size: 14 residues. CDR3 in DNA: TGCGCCAGCAGCGAGGGGCAGGGGGGACCTGAAGCTTTCTTT. It codes for CASSEGQGGPEAFF.

The rearrangement uses TRBV28 and TRBJ1-1, with 9 positions matching TRBD1. The germline V gene encodes CDR1 MDHEN and CDR2 SYDVKM. The ends lost 10 bases at V and 7 bases at J; junction bases unmatched: 7. This CDR3 contains 12 residues. CDR3 amino acids: CATSTGGIEAFF. The CDR3 DNA reads TGTGCCACCTCGACAGGGGGAATTGAAGCTTTCTTT.

This chain joins TRBV28 and TRBJ2-7; 10 nucleotides match TRBD1. The V gene end was trimmed by 3 bases and the J gene end by 3 bases; junction bases not matched to a gene: 5. The CDR3 is made up of 15 amino acids. From germline, CDR1 is MDHEN and CDR2 SYDVKM. For the CDR3, the DNA is TGTGCCAGCAGTTTGGCCGGGACAGGGGTCTACGAGCAGTACTTC. Translated: CASSLAGTGVYEQYF.

The chain recombines TRBV10-1 with TRBJ2-2, with D maybe TRBD2 (6 bases). This CDR3 contains 15 residues. Germline assignment: CDR1 WNHNN and CDR2 SYGVQD (reference sequence). V lost 2 bases and J 5 bases, leaving 12 bases between the germline ends. The CDR3 spells CASSEAGLPTGELFF. The CDR3 coding sequence is TGCGCCAGCAGTGAGGCGGGACTCCCGACCGGGGAGCTGTTTTTT.

The CDR3 DNA reads TGTGCCACCAGCAGAGAGCCGGGACAGAGGAACACCGGGGAGCTGTTTTTT. Translated: CATSREPGQRNTGELFF. The V gene is TRBV15, the J gene TRBJ2-2, with TRBD1 matching 7 bases. The CDR3 extends over 17 amino acids. V lost 0 bases and J lost 1; bases outside the gene matches: 5. Germline V gene lookup returns CDR1 LNHNV and CDR2 YYDKDF (reference sequence).

The chain carries TRBV6-5 and TRBJ2-3, with 10 bases lining up with TRBD2. CDR3 size: 15 residues. The junction had 9 bases not matched to a gene; V was cut back by 6 bases and J by 6 bases. Germline loops: CDR1 MNHEY, CDR2 SVGAGI. The CDR3 nucleotides are TGTGCCAGCAGCTCCGGACTAGCGGTATGGGATACGCAGTATTTT. Encoded protein: CASSSGLAVWDTQYF.

The chain is built from TRBV11-2 and TRBJ1-2, with 8 bases identical to TRBD1. Losses at the gene ends were 5 bases for V and 5 bases for J; bases not matched to a gene: 7. The germline V gene encodes CDR1 SGHAT and CDR2 FQNNGV. The CDR3 totals 14 residues. This CDR3 is CASSPLGQEYGYTF. The DNA of the CDR3 is TGTGCCAGCAGCCCGTTGGGACAGGAATATGGCTACACCTTC.

The rearrangement uses TRBV7-2 and TRBJ2-4; D is undetermined. CDR1 is SGHTA, CDR2 FQGNSA, per germline. V was trimmed by 4 bases and J by 0 bases, leaving 10 bases between them. The CDR3 covers 15 residues. The CDR3 loop is CASSSRQVAKNIQYF. For the CDR3, the DNA is TGTGCCAGCAGCTCCCGACAAGTAGCCAAAAACATTCAGTACTTC.

The chain has TRBV19 and TRBJ2-1; no clear D gene. V was clipped by 3 bases and J by 2 bases, with 14 bases between them. The CDR3 extends over 16 amino acids. CDR1 LNHDA and CDR2 SQIVND come from the germline V gene (reference sequence). The CDR3 bases are TGTGCCAGTAGTATGGGTCCAGCGCAAACCTACAATGAGCAGTTCTTC. Translation: CASSMGPAQTYNEQFF.

This chain joins TRBV2 and TRBJ1-6, with 7 bases aligning to TRBD1. The CDR3 runs 14 residues. V was clipped by 4 bases and J by 10 bases; unmatched bases: 7. Germline CDR1 SNHLY, CDR2 FYNNEI. This chain's CDR3 is CASSVNRGGSPLHF. In nucleotides, the CDR3 is TGTGCCAGCAGTGTAAACAGGGGTGGCTCACCCCTCCACTTT.

The chain carries TRBV6-5 and TRBJ1-3; possible D gene TRBD1, 5 bases. The CDR3 loop spans 16 amino acids. CDR1 and CDR2 from the germline V gene are MNHEY and SVGAGI. Trimming stripped 0 bases from V and 2 bases from J, with 11 bases between. CDR3 loop: CASSYSGTGAGNTIYF. The CDR3 DNA reads as TGTGCCAGCAGTTACTCGGGGACTGGGGCTGGAAACACCATATATTTT.

In its sample, this clone was seen once. This chain joins TRBV6-2 or TRBV6-3 and TRBJ2-7; 8 positions agree with TRBD1. The CDR3 loop spans 13 amino acids. J gave up 3 bases and V 2 bases, and 0 bases lay outside the gene matches. Germline V gives CDR1 MNHEY, CDR2 SVGEGT. In nucleotides, the CDR3 is TGTGCCAGCAGTTACGGGACAGGCTACGAGCAGTACGTC. This gives the protein CASSYGTGYEQYV.